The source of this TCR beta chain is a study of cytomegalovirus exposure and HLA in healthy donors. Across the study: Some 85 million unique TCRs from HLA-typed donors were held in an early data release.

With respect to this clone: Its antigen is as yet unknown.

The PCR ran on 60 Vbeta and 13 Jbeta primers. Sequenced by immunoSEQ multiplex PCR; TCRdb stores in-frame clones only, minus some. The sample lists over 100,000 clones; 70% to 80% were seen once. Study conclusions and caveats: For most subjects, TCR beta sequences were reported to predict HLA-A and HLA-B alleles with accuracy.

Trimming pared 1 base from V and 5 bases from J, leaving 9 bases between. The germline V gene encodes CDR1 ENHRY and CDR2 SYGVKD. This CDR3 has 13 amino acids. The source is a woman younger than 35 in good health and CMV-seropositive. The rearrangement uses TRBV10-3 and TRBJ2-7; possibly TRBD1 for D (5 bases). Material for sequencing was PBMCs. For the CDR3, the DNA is TGTGCCATCAGTGAGTACAGGTTAGACGAGCAGTACTTC. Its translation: CAISEYRLDEQYF.